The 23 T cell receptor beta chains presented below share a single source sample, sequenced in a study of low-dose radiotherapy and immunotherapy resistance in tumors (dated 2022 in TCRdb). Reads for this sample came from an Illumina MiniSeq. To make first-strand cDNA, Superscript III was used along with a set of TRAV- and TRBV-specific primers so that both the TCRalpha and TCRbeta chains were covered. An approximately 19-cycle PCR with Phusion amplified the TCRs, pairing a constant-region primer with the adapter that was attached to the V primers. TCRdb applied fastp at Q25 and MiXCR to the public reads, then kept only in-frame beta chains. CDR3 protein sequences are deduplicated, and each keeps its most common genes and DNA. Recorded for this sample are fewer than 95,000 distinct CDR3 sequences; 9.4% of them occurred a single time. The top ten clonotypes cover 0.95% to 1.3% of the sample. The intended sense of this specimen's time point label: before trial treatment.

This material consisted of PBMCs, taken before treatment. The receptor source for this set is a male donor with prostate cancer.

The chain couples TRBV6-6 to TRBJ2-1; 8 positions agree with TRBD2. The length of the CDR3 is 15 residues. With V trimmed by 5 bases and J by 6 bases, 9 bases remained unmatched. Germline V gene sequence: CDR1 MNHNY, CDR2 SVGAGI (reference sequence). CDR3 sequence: CASSMQAGVGNEQFF. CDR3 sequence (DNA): TGTGCCAGCAGTATGCAAGCGGGAGTAGGCAATGAGCAGTTCTTC.

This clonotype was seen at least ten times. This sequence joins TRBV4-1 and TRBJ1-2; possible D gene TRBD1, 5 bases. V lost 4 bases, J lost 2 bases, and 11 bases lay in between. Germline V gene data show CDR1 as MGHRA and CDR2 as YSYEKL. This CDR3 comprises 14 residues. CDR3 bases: TGCGCCAGCAGCCGGGGGGGAGGGAACTATGGCTACACCTTC. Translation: CASSRGGGNYGYTF.

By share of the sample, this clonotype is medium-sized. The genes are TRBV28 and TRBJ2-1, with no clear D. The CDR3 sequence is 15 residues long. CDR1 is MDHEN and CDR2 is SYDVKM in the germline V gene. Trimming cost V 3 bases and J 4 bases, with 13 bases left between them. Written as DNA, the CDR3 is TGTGCCAGCAGTTTTCTGCGGAATGGGTACAATGAGCAGTTCTTC. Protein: CASSFLRNGYNEQFF.

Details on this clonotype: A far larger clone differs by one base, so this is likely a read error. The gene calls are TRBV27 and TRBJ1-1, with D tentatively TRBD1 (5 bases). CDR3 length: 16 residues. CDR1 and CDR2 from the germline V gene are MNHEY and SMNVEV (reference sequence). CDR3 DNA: TGTGCCATCAGTGGGGCAGGGCATCGTTCCTTGGGTGAAGCTTTCTTT. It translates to CAISGAGHRSLGEAFF.

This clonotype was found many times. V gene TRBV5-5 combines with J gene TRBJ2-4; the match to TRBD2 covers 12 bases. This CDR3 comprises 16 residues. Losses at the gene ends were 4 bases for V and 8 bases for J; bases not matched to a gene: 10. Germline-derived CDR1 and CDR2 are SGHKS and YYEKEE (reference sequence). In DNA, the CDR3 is TGTGCCAGCAGCCCCTACATGACTAGCGGGAGTGACATTCAGTACTTC. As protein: CASSPYMTSGSDIQYF. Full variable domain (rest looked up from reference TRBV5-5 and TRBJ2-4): DAGVTQSPTHLIKTRGQQVTLRCSPISGHKSVSWYQQVLGQGPQFIFQYYEKEERGRGNFPDRFSARQFPNYSSELNVNALLLGDSALYLCASSPYMTSGSDIQYFGAGTRLSVL.

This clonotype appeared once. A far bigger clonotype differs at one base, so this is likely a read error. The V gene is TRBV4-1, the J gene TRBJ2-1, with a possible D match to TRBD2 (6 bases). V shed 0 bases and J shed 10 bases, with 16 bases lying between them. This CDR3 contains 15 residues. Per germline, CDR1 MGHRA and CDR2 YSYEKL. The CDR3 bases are TGCGCCAGCAGCCAAGAGTTGGGTGAAGCGGGCGAGCAGTTCTTC. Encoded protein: CASSQELGEAGEQFF.

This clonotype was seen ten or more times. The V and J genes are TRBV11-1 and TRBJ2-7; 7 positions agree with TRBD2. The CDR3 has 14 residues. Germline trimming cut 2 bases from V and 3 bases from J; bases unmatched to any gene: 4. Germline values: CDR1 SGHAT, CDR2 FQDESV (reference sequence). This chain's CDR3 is CASSLSLANYEQYF. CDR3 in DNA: TGTGCCAGCAGCTTATCACTAGCGAACTACGAGCAGTACTTC.

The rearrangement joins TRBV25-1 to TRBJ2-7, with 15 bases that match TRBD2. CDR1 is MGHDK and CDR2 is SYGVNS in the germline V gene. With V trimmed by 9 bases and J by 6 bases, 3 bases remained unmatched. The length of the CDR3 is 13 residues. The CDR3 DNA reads TGTGCCAGTAGGACTAGCGGGAGGGGCGAGCAGTACTTC. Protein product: CASRTSGRGEQYF.

In DNA, the CDR3 is TGCAGTGCTGGTCCCGATAGGCAGGGGTCCTACGAGCAGTACTTC. Protein sequence: CSAGPDRQGSYEQYF. The chain links TRBV20-1 to TRBJ2-7; perhaps TRBD1 as D (6 bases). Between the trimmed V and J ends, which lost 5 bases and 1 base, there was a span of 18 bases. The V gene's germline CDR1 is DFQATT and CDR2 SNEGSKA (reference sequence). This CDR3 has 15 amino acids.

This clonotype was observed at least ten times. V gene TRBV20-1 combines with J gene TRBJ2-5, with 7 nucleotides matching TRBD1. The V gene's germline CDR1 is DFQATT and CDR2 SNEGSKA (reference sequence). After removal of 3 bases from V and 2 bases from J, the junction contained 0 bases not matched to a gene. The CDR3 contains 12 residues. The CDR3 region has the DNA TGCAGTGCTAGGGGACAGCAAGAGACCCAGTACTTC. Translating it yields CSARGQQETQYF.

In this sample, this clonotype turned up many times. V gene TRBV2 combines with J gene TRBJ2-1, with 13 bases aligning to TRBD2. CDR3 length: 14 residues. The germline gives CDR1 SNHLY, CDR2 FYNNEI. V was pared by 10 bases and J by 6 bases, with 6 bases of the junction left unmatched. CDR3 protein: CATEGLAGVNEQFF. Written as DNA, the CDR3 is TGTGCCACAGAAGGACTAGCGGGAGTCAATGAGCAGTTCTTC.

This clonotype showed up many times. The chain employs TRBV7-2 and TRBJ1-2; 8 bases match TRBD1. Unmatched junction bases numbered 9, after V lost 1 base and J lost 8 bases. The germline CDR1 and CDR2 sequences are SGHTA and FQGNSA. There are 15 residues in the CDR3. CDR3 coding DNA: TGTGCCAGCAGCTTAGGGGGCAGGGGGCTGGAAGGCTACACCTTC. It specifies CASSLGGRGLEGYTF.

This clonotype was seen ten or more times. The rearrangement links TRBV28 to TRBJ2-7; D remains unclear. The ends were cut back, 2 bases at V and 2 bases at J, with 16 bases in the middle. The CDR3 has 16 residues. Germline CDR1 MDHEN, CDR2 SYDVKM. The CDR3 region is CASSLNPGAPPYEQYF. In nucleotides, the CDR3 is TGTGCCAGCAGTTTAAATCCAGGAGCACCACCCTACGAGCAGTACTTC.

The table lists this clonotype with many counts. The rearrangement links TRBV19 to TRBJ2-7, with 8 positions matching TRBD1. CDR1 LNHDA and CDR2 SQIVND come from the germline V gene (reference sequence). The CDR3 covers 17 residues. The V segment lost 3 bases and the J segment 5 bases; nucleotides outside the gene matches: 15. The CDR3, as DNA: TGTGCCAGTAGTATCTGGACAGGGAGTCCCCCCTACGACGAGCAGTACTTC. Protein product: CASSIWTGSPPYDEQYF.

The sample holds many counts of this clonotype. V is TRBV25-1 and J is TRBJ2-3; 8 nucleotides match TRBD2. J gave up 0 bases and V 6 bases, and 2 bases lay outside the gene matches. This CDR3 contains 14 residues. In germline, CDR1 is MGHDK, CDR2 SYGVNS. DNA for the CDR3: TGTGCCAGCAGCGTAGCGGGGAGCACAGATACGCAGTATTTT. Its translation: CASSVAGSTDTQYF. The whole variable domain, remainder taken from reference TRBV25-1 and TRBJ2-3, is EADIYQTPRYLVIGTGKKITLECSQTMGHDKMYWYQQDPGMELHLIHYSYGVNSTEKGDLSSESTVSRIRTEHFPLTLESARPSHTSQYLCASSVAGSTDTQYFGPGTRLTVL.

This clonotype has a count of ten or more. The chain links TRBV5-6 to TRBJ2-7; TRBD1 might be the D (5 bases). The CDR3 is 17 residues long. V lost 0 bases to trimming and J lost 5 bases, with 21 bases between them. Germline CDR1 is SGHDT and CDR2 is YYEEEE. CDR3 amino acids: CASSLAKVGRVSHEQYF. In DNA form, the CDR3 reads TGTGCCAGCAGCTTGGCGAAGGTTGGCAGGGTATCCCACGAGCAGTACTTC.

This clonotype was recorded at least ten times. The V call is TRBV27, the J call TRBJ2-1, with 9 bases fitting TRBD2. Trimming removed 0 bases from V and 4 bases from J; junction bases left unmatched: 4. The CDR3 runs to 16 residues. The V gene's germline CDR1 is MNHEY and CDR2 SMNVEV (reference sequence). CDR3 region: CASSLSGREGYNEQFF. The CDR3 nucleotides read TGTGCCAGCAGTTTATCGGGGCGGGAGGGATACAATGAGCAGTTCTTC.

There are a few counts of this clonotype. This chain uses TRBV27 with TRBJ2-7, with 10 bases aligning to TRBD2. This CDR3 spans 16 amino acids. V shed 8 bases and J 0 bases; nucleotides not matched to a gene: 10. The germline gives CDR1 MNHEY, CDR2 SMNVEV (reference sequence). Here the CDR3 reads CASGTQREGISYEQYF. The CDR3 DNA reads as TGTGCCAGCGGGACCCAGCGGGAGGGTATCTCCTACGAGCAGTACTTC.

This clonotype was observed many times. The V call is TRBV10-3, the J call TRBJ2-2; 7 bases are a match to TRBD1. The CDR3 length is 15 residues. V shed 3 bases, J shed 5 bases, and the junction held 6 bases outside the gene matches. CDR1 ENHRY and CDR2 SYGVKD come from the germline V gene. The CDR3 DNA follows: TGTGCCATCAGTGATTCGGGACAGTTAACCGGGGAGCTGTTTTTT. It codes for CAISDSGQLTGELFF.

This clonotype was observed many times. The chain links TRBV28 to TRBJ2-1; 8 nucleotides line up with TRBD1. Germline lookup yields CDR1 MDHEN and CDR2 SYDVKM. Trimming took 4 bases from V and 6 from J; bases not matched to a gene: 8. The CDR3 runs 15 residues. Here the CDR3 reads CASSSDRTGSNEQFF. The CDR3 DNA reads TGTGCCAGCAGTTCCGACCGGACAGGGAGCAATGAGCAGTTCTTC. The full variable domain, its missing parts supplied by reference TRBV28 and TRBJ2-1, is DVKVTQSSRYLVKRTGEKVFLECVQDMDHENMFWYRQDPGLGLRLIYFSYDVKMKEKGDIPEGYSVSREKKERFSLILESASTNQTSMYLCASSSDRTGSNEQFFGPGTRLTVL.

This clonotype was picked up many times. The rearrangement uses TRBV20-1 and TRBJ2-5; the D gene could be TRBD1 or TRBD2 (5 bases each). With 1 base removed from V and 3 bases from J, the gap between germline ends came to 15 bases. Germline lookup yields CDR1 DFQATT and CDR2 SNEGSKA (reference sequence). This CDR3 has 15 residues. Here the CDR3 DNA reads TGCAGTGCTAGAGGGGGCAGTGGGACCGAAGAGACCCAGTACTTC. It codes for CSARGGSGTEETQYF.

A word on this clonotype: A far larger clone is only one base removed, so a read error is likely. CDR3: CSVGTSGMGEQFF. The CDR3 coding sequence is TGCAGCGTGGGGACTAGCGGGATGGGTGAGCAGTTCTTC. The chain links TRBV29-1 to TRBJ2-1, with 13 bases matching TRBD2. Germline values: CDR1 SQVTM, CDR2 ANQGSEA. The CDR3 sequence is 13 residues long. V gave up 6 bases and J gave up 9 bases; unmatched junction bases: 5.

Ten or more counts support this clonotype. The CDR3 protein is CAWTKVQGNSPLHF. The CDR3 DNA is TGTGCCTGGACCAAAGTACAGGGTAACTCACCCCTCCACTTT. The chain carries TRBV30 and TRBJ1-6; the D gene is possibly TRBD1 (6 bases). CDR3 length: 14 amino acids. V lost 4 bases, J lost 10 bases, and 17 bases lay in between. Germline V gene lookup returns CDR1 GTSNPN and CDR2 SVGIG (reference sequence).